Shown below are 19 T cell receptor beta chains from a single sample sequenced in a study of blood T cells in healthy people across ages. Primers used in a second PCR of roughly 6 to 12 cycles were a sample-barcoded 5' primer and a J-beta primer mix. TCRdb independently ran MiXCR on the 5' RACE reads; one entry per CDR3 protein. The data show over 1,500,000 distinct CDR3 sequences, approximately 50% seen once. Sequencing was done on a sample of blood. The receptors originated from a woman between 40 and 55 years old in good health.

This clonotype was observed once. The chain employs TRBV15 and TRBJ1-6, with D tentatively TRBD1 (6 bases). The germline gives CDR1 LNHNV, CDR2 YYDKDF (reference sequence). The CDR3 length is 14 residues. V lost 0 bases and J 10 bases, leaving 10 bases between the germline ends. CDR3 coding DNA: TGTGCCACCAGCAGAGACAGGGGAGGATCACCCCTCCACTTT. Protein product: CATSRDRGGSPLHF.

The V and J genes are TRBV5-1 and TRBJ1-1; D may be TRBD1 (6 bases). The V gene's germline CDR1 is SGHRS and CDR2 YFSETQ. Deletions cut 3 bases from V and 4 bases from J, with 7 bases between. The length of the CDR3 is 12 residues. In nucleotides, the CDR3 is TGCGCCAGCAGCTGGGGGGCCACTGAAGCTTTCTTT. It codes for CASSWGATEAFF.

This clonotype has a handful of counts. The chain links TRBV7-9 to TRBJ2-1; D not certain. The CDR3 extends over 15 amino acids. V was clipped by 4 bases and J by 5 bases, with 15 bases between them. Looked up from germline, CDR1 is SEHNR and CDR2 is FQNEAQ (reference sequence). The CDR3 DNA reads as TGTGCCAGCAGCTCAGGAACCAGAGATAACAATGAGCAGTTCTTC. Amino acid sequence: CASSSGTRDNNEQFF.

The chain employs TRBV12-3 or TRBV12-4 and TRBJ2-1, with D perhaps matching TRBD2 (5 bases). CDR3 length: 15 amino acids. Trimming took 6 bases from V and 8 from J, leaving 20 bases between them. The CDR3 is CASSLSGNPGDEQFF. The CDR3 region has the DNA TGTGCCAGCAGCCTCTCCGGGAACCCTGGGGATGAGCAGTTCTTC.

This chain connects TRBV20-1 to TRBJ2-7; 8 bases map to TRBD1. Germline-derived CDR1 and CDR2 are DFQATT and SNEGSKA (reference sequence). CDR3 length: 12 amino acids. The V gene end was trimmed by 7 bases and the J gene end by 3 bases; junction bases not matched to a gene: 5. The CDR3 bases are TGCAGTGTGACAGGGGAAGTCTACGAGCAGTACTTC. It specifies CSVTGEVYEQYF.

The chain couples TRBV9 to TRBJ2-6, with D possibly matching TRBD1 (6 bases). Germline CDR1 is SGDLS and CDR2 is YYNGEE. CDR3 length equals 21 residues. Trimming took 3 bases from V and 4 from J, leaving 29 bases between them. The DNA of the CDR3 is TGTGCCAGCAGCGCTAGAAAGACCGGGACAAGGGTCCCTCGGGGGGCCAACGTCCTGACTTTC. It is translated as CASSARKTGTRVPRGANVLTF.

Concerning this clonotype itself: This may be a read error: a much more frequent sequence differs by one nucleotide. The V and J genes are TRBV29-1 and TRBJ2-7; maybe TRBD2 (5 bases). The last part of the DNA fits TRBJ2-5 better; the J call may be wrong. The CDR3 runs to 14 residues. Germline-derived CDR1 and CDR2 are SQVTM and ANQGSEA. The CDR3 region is CSVEDVIGGETQYF. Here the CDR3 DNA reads TGCAGCGTTGAAGATGTGATAGGAGGAGAGACCCAGTACTTC.

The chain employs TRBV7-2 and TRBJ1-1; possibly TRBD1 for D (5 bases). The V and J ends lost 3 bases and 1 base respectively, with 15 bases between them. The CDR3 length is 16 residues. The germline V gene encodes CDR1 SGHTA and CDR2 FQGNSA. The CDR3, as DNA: TGTGCCAGCAGCTTGTCTCCCCAGGGAGCGAACACTGAAGCTTTCTTT. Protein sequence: CASSLSPQGANTEAFF.

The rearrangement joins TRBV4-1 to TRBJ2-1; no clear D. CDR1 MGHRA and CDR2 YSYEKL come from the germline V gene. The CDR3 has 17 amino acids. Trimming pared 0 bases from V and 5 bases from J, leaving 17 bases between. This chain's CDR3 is CASSQESSSSLDNEQFF. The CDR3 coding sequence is TGCGCCAGCAGCCAAGAAAGCTCCTCCTCCCTTGACAATGAGCAGTTCTTC.

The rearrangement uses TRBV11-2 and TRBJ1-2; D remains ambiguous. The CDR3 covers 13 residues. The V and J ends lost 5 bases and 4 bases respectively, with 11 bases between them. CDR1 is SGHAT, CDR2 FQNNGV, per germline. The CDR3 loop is CASSIAGGYGYTF. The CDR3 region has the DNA TGTGCCAGCAGCATAGCGGGCGGCTATGGCTACACCTTC.

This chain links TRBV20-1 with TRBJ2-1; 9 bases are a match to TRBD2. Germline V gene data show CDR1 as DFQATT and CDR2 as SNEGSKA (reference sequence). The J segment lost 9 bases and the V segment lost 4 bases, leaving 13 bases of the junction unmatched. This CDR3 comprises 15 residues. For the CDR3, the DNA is TGCAGTGCTAATAGCGGGGGCCCTCTCTACGGTGAGCAGTTCTTC. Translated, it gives CSANSGGPLYGEQFF.

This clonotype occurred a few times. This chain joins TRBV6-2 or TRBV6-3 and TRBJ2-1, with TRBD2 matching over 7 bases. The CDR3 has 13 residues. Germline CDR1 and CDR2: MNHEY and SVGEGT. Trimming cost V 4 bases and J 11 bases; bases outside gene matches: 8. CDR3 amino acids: CASSSTSALKQFF. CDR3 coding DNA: TGTGCCAGCAGTTCCACTAGCGCCCTAAAGCAGTTCTTC.

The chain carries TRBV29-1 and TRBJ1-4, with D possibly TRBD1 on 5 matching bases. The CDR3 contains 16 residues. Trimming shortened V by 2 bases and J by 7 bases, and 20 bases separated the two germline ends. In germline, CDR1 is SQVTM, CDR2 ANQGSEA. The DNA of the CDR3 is TGCAGCGTTGAATGGAGGGGAGGAGGCTCTAGTGAAAAACTGTTTTTT. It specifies CSVEWRGGGSSEKLFF. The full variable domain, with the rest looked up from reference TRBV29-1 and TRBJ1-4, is SAVISQKPSRDICQRGTSLTIQCQVDSQVTMMFWYRQQPGQSLTLIATANQGSEATYESGFVIDKFPISRPNLTFSTLTVSNMSPEDSSIYLCSVEWRGGGSSEKLFFGSGTQLSVL.

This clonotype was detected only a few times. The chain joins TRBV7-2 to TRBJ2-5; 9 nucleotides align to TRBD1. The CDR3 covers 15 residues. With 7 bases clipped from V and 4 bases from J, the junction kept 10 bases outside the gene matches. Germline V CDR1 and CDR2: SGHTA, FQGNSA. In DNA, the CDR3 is TGTGCCAGCACCGGCCGGGACAGGGTGGGAGAGACCCAGTACTTC. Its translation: CASTGRDRVGETQYF.

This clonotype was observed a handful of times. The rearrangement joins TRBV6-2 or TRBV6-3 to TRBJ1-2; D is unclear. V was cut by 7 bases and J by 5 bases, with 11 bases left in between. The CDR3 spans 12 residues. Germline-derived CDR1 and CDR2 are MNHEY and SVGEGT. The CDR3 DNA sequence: TGTGCCAGCACCGACGGGAGTTATGGCTACACCTTC. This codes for CASTDGSYGYTF.

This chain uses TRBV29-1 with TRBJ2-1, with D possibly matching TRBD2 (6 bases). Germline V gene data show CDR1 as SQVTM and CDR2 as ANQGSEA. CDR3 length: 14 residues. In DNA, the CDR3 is TGCAGTGGACGCCGGGGGAGCTCCTACAATGAGCAGTTCTTC. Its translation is CSGRRGSSYNEQFF.

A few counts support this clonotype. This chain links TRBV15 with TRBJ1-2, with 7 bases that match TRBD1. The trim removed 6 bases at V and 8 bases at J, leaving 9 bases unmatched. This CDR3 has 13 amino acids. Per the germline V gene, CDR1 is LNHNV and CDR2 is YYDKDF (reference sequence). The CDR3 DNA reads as TGTGCCACCAGTCCGGGACAGAACTGGGGCTACACCTTC. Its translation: CATSPGQNWGYTF.

CDR3 in amino acids: CSPVPGTGANVLTF. CDR3 DNA: TGCAGTCCCGTCCCGGGGACTGGGGCCAACGTCCTGACTTTC. The chain links TRBV20-1 to TRBJ2-6; D is possibly TRBD2 (5 bases). The CDR3 length is 14 residues. Trimming stripped 8 bases from V and 2 bases from J, with 13 bases between. From germline, CDR1 is DFQATT and CDR2 SNEGSKA (reference sequence).

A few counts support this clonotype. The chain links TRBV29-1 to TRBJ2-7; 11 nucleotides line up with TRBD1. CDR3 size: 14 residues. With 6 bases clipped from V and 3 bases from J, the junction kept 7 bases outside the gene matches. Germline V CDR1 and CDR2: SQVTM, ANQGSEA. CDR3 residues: CSVDRDRGYYEQYF. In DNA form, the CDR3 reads TGCAGCGTGGACCGGGACAGGGGGTACTACGAGCAGTACTTC.